These 8 T cell receptor beta chains share one sample of origin, sequenced in a study of T cell repertoires in ileal Crohn's disease. The data were produced by immunoSEQ multiplex PCR, yet TCRdb's version contains in-frame clones alone and is incomplete. The data contain roughly 31,000 clones, about 80% of them singletons. Sequencing input: ileal tissue. The receptors were sampled from an adult with Crohn's disease.

J is TRBJ2-6 and V is TRBV6-1, with 8 bases fitting TRBD1. The germline CDR1 and CDR2 sequences are MNHNS and SASEGT. The CDR3 has 15 amino acids. Trimming at V came to 8 bases and at J to 3 bases, leaving 6 bases not matched to a gene. CDR3 nucleotide sequence: TGTGCCAGCTTAGACAGGGGCGATGGGGCCAACGTCCTGACTTTC. This gives the protein CASLDRGDGANVLTF.

This clone was counted a single time. The chain uses TRBV9 and TRBJ2-5; 9 bases match TRBD2. The CDR3 spans 16 residues. Germline V lookup: CDR1 SGDLS, CDR2 YYNGEE. Losses at the gene ends were 4 bases for V and 5 bases for J; bases not matched to a gene: 12. The CDR3 sequence: CASSSRGGDGRETQYF. CDR3 coding DNA: TGTGCCAGCAGCAGCCGCGGGGGGGACGGACGGGAGACCCAGTACTTC.

This clone was picked up one time. J is TRBJ2-7 and V is TRBV7-9; D call uncertain. Germline V gene sequence: CDR1 SEHNR, CDR2 FQNEAQ (reference sequence). This CDR3 has 15 residues. The V end lost 2 bases, the J end lost 1 base, and 12 bases lay between the germline ends. Here the CDR3 DNA reads TGTGCCAGCAGCTTACGCGGAGTATCATCCTACGAGCAGTACTTC. Translated: CASSLRGVSSYEQYF.

The CDR3 nucleotides are TGTGCCAGCAGTTTGGGGACTCTTGGCTACACCTTC. Translating it yields CASSLGTLGYTF. The rearrangement joins TRBV28 to TRBJ1-2; D may be TRBD1 (5 bases). Per the germline V gene, CDR1 is MDHEN and CDR2 is SYDVKM. The CDR3 is 12 amino acids. V shed 3 bases and J shed 7 bases, with 9 bases lying between them.

The V and J genes are TRBV6-1 and TRBJ2-1; TRBD2 agrees at 7 bases. V was clipped by 8 bases and J by 3 bases; unmatched bases: 7. Germline CDR1 and CDR2: MNHNS and SASEGT. The CDR3 is 14 residues long. The CDR3, as DNA: TGTGCCAGCCTTGGGAGGGCCAACTACAATGAGCAGTTCTTC. Residues: CASLGRANYNEQFF.

J is TRBJ1-5 and V is TRBV7-9; 7 bases map to TRBD1. From germline, CDR1 is SEHNR and CDR2 FQNEAQ (reference sequence). After removal of 6 bases from V and 6 bases from J, the junction contained 8 bases not matched to a gene. CDR3 length: 14 amino acids. The CDR3 DNA sequence: TGTGCCAGCAGTCCCACAGGGGACGCTCAGCCCCAGCATTTT. Amino acids: CASSPTGDAQPQHF.

This clone was seen more than once but under ten times. The chain employs TRBV6-1 and TRBJ1-2; D is unclear. The CDR3 runs 13 residues. Deletions cut 6 bases from V and 7 bases from J, with 15 bases between. Germline CDR1 is MNHNS and CDR2 is SASEGT. CDR3 sequence: CASRPGLMGGYTF. As DNA, the CDR3 is TGTGCCAGCAGGCCCGGACTTATGGGTGGCTACACCTTC.

The J gene is TRBJ1-5, the V gene TRBV6-5; D is perhaps TRBD1 (6 bases). CDR3 length: 14 amino acids. V lost 10 bases and J lost 2, with 15 bases in between. The germline gives CDR1 MNHEY, CDR2 SVGAGI. The CDR3 DNA reads TGTGCCACAAAACAGGGAGTAGGCAATCAGCCCCAGCATTTT. It specifies CATKQGVGNQPQHF.